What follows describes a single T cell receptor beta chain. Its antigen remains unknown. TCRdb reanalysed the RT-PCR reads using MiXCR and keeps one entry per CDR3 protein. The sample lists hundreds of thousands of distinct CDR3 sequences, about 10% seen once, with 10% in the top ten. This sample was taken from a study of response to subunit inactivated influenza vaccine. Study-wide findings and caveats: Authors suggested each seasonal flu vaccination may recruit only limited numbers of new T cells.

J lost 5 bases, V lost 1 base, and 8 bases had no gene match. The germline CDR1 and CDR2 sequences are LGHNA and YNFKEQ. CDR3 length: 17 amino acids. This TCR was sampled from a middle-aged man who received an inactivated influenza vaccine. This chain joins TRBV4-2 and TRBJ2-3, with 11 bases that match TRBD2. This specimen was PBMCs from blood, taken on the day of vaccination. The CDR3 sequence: CASSQVVAGGQGDTQYF. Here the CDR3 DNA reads TGTGCCAGCAGCCAAGTAGTAGCGGGGGGGCAAGGAGATACGCAGTATTTT.